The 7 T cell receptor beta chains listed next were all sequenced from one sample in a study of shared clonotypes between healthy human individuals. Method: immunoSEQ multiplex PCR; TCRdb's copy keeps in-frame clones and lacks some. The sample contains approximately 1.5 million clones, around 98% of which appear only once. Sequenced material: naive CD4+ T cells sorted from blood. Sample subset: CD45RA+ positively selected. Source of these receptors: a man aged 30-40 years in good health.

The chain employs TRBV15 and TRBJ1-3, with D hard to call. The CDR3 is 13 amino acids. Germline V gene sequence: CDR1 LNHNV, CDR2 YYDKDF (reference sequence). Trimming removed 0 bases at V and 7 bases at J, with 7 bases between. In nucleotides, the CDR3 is TGTGCCACCAGCAGAGATGGGGTTAACACCATATATTTT. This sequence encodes CATSRDGVNTIYF.

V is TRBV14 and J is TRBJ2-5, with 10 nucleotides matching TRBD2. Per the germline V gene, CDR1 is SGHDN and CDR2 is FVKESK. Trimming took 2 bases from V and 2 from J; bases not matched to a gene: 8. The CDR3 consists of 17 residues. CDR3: CASSQWTSGWGQETQYF. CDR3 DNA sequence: TGTGCCAGCAGCCAATGGACTAGCGGCTGGGGACAAGAGACCCAGTACTTC.

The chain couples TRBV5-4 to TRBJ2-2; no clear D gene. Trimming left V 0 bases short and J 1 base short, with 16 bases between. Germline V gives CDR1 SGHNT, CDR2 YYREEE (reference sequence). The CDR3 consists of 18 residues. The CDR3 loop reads CASSLEGGWVLNTGELFF. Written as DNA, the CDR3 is TGTGCCAGCAGCTTGGAGGGTGGGTGGGTGTTGAACACCGGGGAGCTGTTTTTT.

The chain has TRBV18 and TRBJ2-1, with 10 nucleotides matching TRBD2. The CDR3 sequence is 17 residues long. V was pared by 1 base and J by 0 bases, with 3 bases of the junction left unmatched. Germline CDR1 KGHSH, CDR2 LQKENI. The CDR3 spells CASSPLAGGYSYNEQFF. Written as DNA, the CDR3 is TGTGCCAGCTCACCACTAGCGGGAGGATACTCCTACAATGAGCAGTTCTTC.

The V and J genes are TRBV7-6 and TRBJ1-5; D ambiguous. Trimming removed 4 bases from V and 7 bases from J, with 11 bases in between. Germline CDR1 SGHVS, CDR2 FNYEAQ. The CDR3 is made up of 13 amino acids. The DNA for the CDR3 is TGTGCCAGCAGCTCCACGGTTGGGCAGCCCCAGCATTTT. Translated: CASSSTVGQPQHF.

This CDR3 is CASSTGVFQETQYF. CDR3 DNA: TGCGCCAGCAGCACAGGGGTCTTCCAAGAGACCCAGTACTTC. The chain uses TRBV5-1 and TRBJ2-5, with 7 bases that match TRBD1. Germline V gene data show CDR1 as SGHRS and CDR2 as YFSETQ. This CDR3 is 14 amino acids long. The ends lost 4 bases at V and 1 base at J; junction bases unmatched: 4.

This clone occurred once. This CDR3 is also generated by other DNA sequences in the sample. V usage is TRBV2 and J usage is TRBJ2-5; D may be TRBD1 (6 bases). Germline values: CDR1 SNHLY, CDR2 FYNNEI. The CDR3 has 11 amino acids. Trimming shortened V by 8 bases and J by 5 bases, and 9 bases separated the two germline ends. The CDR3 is CASEGGETQYF. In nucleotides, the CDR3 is TGTGCCAGCGAAGGGGGTGAGACCCAGTACTTC.